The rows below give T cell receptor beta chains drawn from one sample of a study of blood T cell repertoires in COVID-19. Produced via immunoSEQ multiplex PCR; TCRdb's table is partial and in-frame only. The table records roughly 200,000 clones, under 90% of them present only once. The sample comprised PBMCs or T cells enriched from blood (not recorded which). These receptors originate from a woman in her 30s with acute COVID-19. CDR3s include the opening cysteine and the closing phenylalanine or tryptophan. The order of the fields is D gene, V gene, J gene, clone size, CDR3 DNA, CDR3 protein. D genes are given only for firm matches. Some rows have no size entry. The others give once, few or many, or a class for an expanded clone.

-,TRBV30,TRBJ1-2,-,TGTGCCTGGAGCCTAGAGGCGATTGTGGAGTATGGCTACACCTTC,CAWSLEAIVEYGYTF
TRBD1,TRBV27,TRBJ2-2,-,TGTGCCAGCAAAACCGGGACAGCAGCCGGGGAGCTGTTTTTT,CASKTGTAAGELFF
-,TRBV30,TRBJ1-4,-,TGTGCCTGGAGTGAAGCAGGGCATAATGAAAAACTGTTTTTT,CAWSEAGHNEKLFF
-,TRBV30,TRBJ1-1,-,TGTGCCTGGAGAACAGGGCCTCCTACCACTGAAGCTTTCTTT,CAWRTGPPTTEAFF
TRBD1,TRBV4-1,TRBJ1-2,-,TGCGCCAGCAGCCTGACAGGGGTCCTCGGGGGGGGCTACACCTTC,CASSLTGVLGGGYTF
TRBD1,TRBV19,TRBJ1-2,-,TGTGCCAGTAGCCCTGGACAGGGGCCCCTCCTTTATGGCTACACCTTC,CASSPGQGPLLYGYTF
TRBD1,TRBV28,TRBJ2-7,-,TGTGCCAGCAGTCGGACAGGGGGCTACCACGAGCAGTACTTC,CASSRTGGYHEQYF
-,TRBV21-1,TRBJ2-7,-,TGTGCCAGCAGCAATGGGACAGGGCACGAGCAGTACTTC,CASSNGTGHEQYF
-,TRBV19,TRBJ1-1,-,TGTGCCAGTAGTATAGACAGGGCGAGCACTGAAGCTTTCTTT,CASSIDRASTEAFF
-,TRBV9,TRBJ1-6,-,TGTGCCAGCAGCGTAGGCCAGGGCCGTTCACCCCTCCACTTT,CASSVGQGRSPLHF
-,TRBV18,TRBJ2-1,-,TGTGCCAGCTCACCAACCAGGTTCCCCGGACAGAGGATCAATGAGCAGTTCTTC,CASSPTRFPGQRINEQFF
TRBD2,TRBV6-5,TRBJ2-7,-,TGTGCCAGCAGGGAGGGACTAGCGGGGGGCTACGAGCAGTACTTC,CASREGLAGGYEQYF
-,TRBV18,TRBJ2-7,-,TGTGCCAGCTCTCCGAGCTCCTACGAGCAGTACTTC,CASSPSSYEQYF
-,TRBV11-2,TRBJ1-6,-,TGTGCCAGCAGCGATTCCAACAGACAGTCCAATTCACCCCTCCACTTT,CASSDSNRQSNSPLHF
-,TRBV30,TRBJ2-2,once,TGTGCCTGGAGTGTAAGCGACAGTAACACCGGGGAGCTGTTTTTT,CAWSVSDSNTGELFF
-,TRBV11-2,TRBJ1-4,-,TGTGCCAGCAGTCCCGACGGGTGGAGTAATGAAAAACTGTTTTTT,CASSPDGWSNEKLFF
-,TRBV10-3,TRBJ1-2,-,TGTGCCATCAGCCGGGGGAACTATGGCTACACCTTC,CAISRGNYGYTF
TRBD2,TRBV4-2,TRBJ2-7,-,TGTGCCAGCAGCCAAGACCCCTGGAGCGGGGGGGCGGATGAGCAGTACTTC,CASSQDPWSGGADEQYF
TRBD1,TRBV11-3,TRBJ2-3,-,TGTGCCAGCAGCTCCGGACAGGGCTCTTCAGATACGCAGTATTTT,CASSSGQGSSDTQYF
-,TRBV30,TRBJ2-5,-,TGTGCCTATGAGACAGGGAGGCAAGAGACCCAGTACTTC,CAYETGRQETQYF
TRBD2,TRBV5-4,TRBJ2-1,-,TGTGCCAGCAGCCAACTAGCGGGGGGGGCTCTTGAGCAGTTCTTC,CASSQLAGGALEQFF
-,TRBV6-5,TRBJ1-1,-,TGTGCCAGCAGTTACGGGAGGGTAAACACTGAAGCTTTCTTT,CASSYGRVNTEAFF
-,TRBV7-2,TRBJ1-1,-,TGTGCCAGCAGCTTAAAGGGGATAACAGTGAACACTGAAGCTTTCTTT,CASSLKGITVNTEAFF
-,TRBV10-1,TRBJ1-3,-,TGCGCCAGCAGTGGTGGACAGAGCTCTGGAAACACCATATATTTT,CASSGGQSSGNTIYF
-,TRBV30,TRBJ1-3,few,TGTGCCTGGAACGTACTGGTCTCTGGAAACACCATATATTTT,CAWNVLVSGNTIYF
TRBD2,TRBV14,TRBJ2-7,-,TGTGCCAGCAGCCACGGGGGGAACGAGCAGTACTTC,CASSHGGNEQYF
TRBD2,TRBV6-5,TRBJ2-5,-,TGTGCCAGCAGTTCACTAGCGGGGGAACAAGAGACCCAGTACTTC,CASSSLAGEQETQYF
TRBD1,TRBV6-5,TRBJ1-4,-,TGTGCCAGCGGCGGGACAGGGGCCCCTAATGAAAAACTGTTTTTT,CASGGTGAPNEKLFF
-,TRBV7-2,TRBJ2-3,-,TGTGCCAGCAGCTTAGTAATCGGCAGGGCAGATACGCAGTATTTT,CASSLVIGRADTQYF
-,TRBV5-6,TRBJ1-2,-,TGTGCCAGCAGCTCCGAACTCATTGTCTACTATGGCTACACCTTC,CASSSELIVYYGYTF
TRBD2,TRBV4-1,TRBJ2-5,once,TGCGCCAGCAGCCCACACTTAGCGGGGGCCCAAGAGACCCAGTACTTC,CASSPHLAGAQETQYF
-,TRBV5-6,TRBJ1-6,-,TGTGCCAGCAGCTTGGAGGGGCCCCACCTATATAATTCACCCCTCCACTTT,CASSLEGPHLYNSPLHF
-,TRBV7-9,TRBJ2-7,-,TGTGCCAGCAGCTTTAGGACAGACATACAGTACTTC,CASSFRTDIQYF
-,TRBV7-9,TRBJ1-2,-,TGTGCCAGCAGCACCGGGGACTATGGCTACACCTTC,CASSTGDYGYTF
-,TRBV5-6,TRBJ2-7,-,TGTGCCAGCAGCTTGGGCAGGGCCCACGAGCAGTACTTC,CASSLGRAHEQYF
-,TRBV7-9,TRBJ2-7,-,TGTGCCAGCAGCTTAGTCCACTACGAGCAGTACTTC,CASSLVHYEQYF
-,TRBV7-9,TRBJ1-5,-,TGTGCCAGCAGCTTACCGGGATCTGGTCAGCCCCAGCATTTT,CASSLPGSGQPQHF
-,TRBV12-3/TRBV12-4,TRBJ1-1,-,TGTGCTACGCCGGGGGTCGGGACTGAAGCTTTCTTT,CATPGVGTEAFF
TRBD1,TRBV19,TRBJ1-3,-,TGTGCCAGTAGTAAACGGGACAGCGTCTCTGGAAACACCATATATTTT,CASSKRDSVSGNTIYF
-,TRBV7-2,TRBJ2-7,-,TGTGCCAGCAGCCGCGCAGGGTTCTCCTACGAGCAGTACTTC,CASSRAGFSYEQYF
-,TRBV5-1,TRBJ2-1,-,TGCGCCAGCAGCTACGAACAGGGTAATGAGCAGTTCTTC,CASSYEQGNEQFF
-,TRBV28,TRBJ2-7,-,TGTGCCAGCACCACCTCCGGGGTCTCCTACGAGCAGTACTTC,CASTTSGVSYEQYF
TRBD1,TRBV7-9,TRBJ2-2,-,TGTGCCAGCAGCAAAACCACGGGCAGGGGGCCGTCTTACGGCACCGGGGAGCTGTTTTTT,CASSKTTGRGPSYGTGELFF
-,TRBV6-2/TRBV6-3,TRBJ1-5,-,TGTGCCAGCAGTCCGACGGGGGGCGGTCAGCCCCAGCATTTT,CASSPTGGGQPQHF
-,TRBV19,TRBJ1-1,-,TGTGCCAGTAGTCCTCCCTTTCTCCACACTGAAGCTTTCTTT,CASSPPFLHTEAFF
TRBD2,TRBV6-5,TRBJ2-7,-,TGTGCCAGCAGAATAGCGGGGTTGCGGGACGAGCAGTACTTC,CASRIAGLRDEQYF
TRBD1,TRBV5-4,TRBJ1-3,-,TGTGCCAGCAGCCAGGACAGGGTTTCCTTTAGCTCTGGAAACACCATATATTTT,CASSQDRVSFSSGNTIYF
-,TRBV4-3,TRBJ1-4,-,TGCGCCAGCAGCCAAGATTCACAGGCAGGAAAACTGTTTTTT,CASSQDSQAGKLFF
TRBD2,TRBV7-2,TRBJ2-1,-,TGTGCCAGCAGCTTCGGACTAGCGGGTTACAATGAGCAGTTCTTC,CASSFGLAGYNEQFF
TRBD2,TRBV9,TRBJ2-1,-,TGTGCCAGCAGCGTAGGGTCGTATAGCGGGGGGACGTCCAGTGAGCAGTTCTTC,CASSVGSYSGGTSSEQFF
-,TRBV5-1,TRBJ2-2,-,TGCGCCAGCAGCTTGGTCGCGGGGACCGGGGAGCTGTTTTTT,CASSLVAGTGELFF
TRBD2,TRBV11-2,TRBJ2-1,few,TGTGCCAGCAGCTTCGGGGGGGCATCTTACAATGAGCAGTTCTTC,CASSFGGASYNEQFF
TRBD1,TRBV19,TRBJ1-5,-,TGTGCCAGTAACCCCAGCCGGGACAGGGGGCGATTTCAGCCCCAGCATTTT,CASNPSRDRGRFQPQHF
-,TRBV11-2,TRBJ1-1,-,TGTGCCACCCTTTTAGGGGGGGCCACTGAAGCTTTCTTT,CATLLGGATEAFF
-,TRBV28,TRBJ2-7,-,TGTGCCAGCAGGAGTACGGGACTCAAATACGAGCAGTACTTC,CASRSTGLKYEQYF